Each of the 24 T cell receptor beta chains below was sequenced from the same sample in a study of shared clonotypes between healthy human individuals. Only in-frame clones appear in the TCRdb table, and some are missing; sequencing was by immunoSEQ multiplex PCR. The repertoire holds hundreds of thousands of clones, roughly 98% seen once, with approximately 0.3% in the top ten. CD45RO-negative, CCR7-selected cells formed the naive CD8 fraction, which excluded terminally differentiated effector memory CD45RA+ cells. Sequencing used naive CD8+ T cells sorted from blood. Every receptor here comes from a man aged 25 to 45 in good health.

The chain joins TRBV4-1 to TRBJ2-3; D remains ambiguous. There are 13 residues in the CDR3. Germline assignment: CDR1 MGHRA and CDR2 YSYEKL. Trimming shortened V by 0 bases and J by 5 bases, and 6 bases separated the two germline ends. CDR3 sequence reads: CASSQEEQDTQYF. CDR3 DNA sequence: TGCGCCAGCAGCCAAGAAGAGCAAGATACGCAGTATTTT.

This chain uses TRBV11-1 with TRBJ1-4; no clear D. Trimming pared 0 bases from V and 8 bases from J, leaving 16 bases between. The germline gives CDR1 SGHAT, CDR2 FQDESV (reference sequence). The CDR3 contains 16 residues. The CDR3 sequence is CASSLAKTGRWEKLFF. As DNA, the CDR3 is TGTGCCAGCAGCTTAGCGAAGACTGGGAGGTGGGAAAAACTGTTTTTT.

This chain links TRBV27 with TRBJ2-3; D unresolved. This CDR3 has 12 residues. Germline V gene lookup returns CDR1 MNHEY and CDR2 SMNVEV (reference sequence). Trimming removed 3 bases at V and 4 bases at J, with 5 bases between. This CDR3 is CASSFRPDTQYF. Written as DNA, the CDR3 is TGTGCCAGCAGTTTCAGGCCAGATACGCAGTATTTT.

This sequence joins TRBV7-2 and TRBJ2-1; D uncertain. Germline assignment: CDR1 SGHTA and CDR2 FQGNSA. This CDR3 is 16 amino acids long. The V end was cut by 1 base, the J end by 0 bases, with 10 bases between. The CDR3 sequence is CASSLGVERSYNEQFF. CDR3 DNA: TGTGCCAGCAGCTTAGGGGTAGAACGCTCCTACAATGAGCAGTTCTTC.

This clone was detected once. The gene calls are TRBV15 and TRBJ2-7, with D tentatively TRBD1 (5 bases). Per germline, CDR1 LNHNV and CDR2 YYDKDF (reference sequence). The CDR3 has 13 amino acids. The ends were cut back, 3 bases at V and 2 bases at J, with 8 bases in the middle. The DNA for the CDR3 is TGTGCCACCAGCAGCGACAGCACCTACGAGCAGTACTTC. Its translation: CATSSDSTYEQYF.

V is TRBV28 and J is TRBJ2-4, with D possibly being TRBD1 (6 bases). Per germline, CDR1 MDHEN and CDR2 SYDVKM. The ends were cut back, 4 bases at V and 8 bases at J, with 9 bases in the middle. The CDR3 is 12 residues long. Here the CDR3 DNA reads TGTGCCAGCAGTTCAGGGGCGGACATTCAGTACTTC. Amino acids: CASSSGADIQYF.

This chain joins TRBV7-9 and TRBJ1-3; D is unresolved. Trimming took 2 bases from V and 0 from J, leaving 5 bases between them. CDR1 is SEHNR, CDR2 FQNEAQ, per germline (reference sequence). The CDR3 runs to 14 residues. CDR3 protein: CASSLTASGNTIYF. CDR3 DNA: TGTGCCAGCAGCTTAACGGCCTCTGGAAACACCATATATTTT.

The DNA of the CDR3 is TGTGCCAGCAGCTCCCACGGGGATGAAGCTTTCTTT. It encodes CASSSHGDEAFF. The rearrangement links TRBV7-9 to TRBJ1-1, with unresolved D. Trimming took 4 bases from V and 7 from J, leaving 10 bases between them. Germline CDR1 SEHNR, CDR2 FQNEAQ (reference sequence). The CDR3 has 12 residues.

The chain recombines TRBV11-2 with TRBJ2-5, with D possibly TRBD2 on 5 matching bases. The germline CDR1 and CDR2 sequences are SGHAT and FQNNGV. The CDR3 length is 15 residues. Trimming left V 0 bases short and J 2 bases short, with 10 bases between. CDR3 sequence reads: CASSLDVSGQETQYF. The CDR3 DNA sequence: TGTGCCAGCAGCTTAGATGTAAGCGGACAAGAGACCCAGTACTTC.

V gene TRBV5-1 combines with J gene TRBJ2-7; 9 bases are a match to TRBD1. Germline V gene sequence: CDR1 SGHRS, CDR2 YFSETQ. This CDR3 region has 15 residues. V shed 3 bases, J shed 6 bases, and the junction held 10 bases outside the gene matches. CDR3: CASSSMGQGLIEQYF. For the CDR3, the DNA is TGCGCCAGCAGCTCGATGGGACAGGGACTCATCGAGCAGTACTTC.

This chain connects TRBV10-3 to TRBJ2-7; D is perhaps TRBD1 (9 bases). Germline CDR1 is ENHRY and CDR2 is SYGVKD. The V end was cut by 7 bases, the J end by 3 bases, with 22 bases between. The CDR3 has 16 residues. This CDR3 reads CAITDSGTGNHYEQYF. The CDR3 DNA reads TGTGCCATCACCGATAGCGGGACAGGGAATCACTACGAGCAGTACTTC.

The gene calls are TRBV9 and TRBJ1-4; D unclear. Germline V gene lookup returns CDR1 SGDLS and CDR2 YYNGEE. Trimming left V 3 bases short and J 1 base short, with 10 bases between. The CDR3 runs to 15 residues. The CDR3 DNA sequence: TGTGCCAGCAGCGGAATGGATGGAACTAATGAAAAACTGTTTTTT. Encoded protein: CASSGMDGTNEKLFF.

The J gene is TRBJ1-2, the V gene TRBV27; D unclear. The CDR3 consists of 15 residues. Germline V gives CDR1 MNHEY, CDR2 SMNVEV (reference sequence). V gave up 5 bases and J gave up 0 bases, with 13 bases separating them. CDR3 protein: CASSAGSGANYGYTF. In DNA form, the CDR3 reads TGTGCCAGCAGTGCCGGGAGTGGAGCTAACTATGGCTACACCTTC.

The chain's CDR3 is CASSQEGSGGPNEQYF. The CDR3 DNA follows: TGCGCCAGCAGCCAAGAAGGTTCTGGAGGGCCGAATGAGCAGTACTTC. The rearrangement links TRBV4-1 to TRBJ2-7; D possibly corresponds to TRBD2 (6 bases). The CDR3 sequence is 16 residues long. V was clipped by 0 bases and J by 7 bases, with 19 bases between them. Germline CDR1 reads MGHRA; CDR2 reads YSYEKL.

This clone is a singleton in its sample. The V gene is TRBV4-1, the J gene TRBJ2-7; 9 bases fit TRBD1. From germline, CDR1 is MGHRA and CDR2 YSYEKL. The CDR3 has 15 residues. Losses at the gene ends were 2 bases for V and 6 bases for J; bases not matched to a gene: 8. CDR3 region: CASSQYRDREREQYF. In DNA, the CDR3 is TGCGCCAGCAGCCAATACCGGGACAGGGAACGCGAGCAGTACTTC.

The gene calls are TRBV11-2 and TRBJ2-7; TRBD1 agrees at 7 bases. The CDR3 extends over 17 amino acids. V lost 0 bases to trimming and J lost 2 bases; unmatched junction nucleotides: 10. CDR1 SGHAT and CDR2 FQNNGV come from the germline V gene. The CDR3, as DNA: TGTGCCAGCAGCTTAGATCTCAGGGTGACAGGGACCTACGAGCAGTACTTC. Amino acids: CASSLDLRVTGTYEQYF.

The sample holds one count of this clone. The chain has TRBV4-1 and TRBJ2-1; D may correspond to TRBD1 or TRBD2 (5 bases each). Germline loops: CDR1 MGHRA, CDR2 YSYEKL. The length of the CDR3 is 15 residues. With 3 bases removed from V and 5 bases from J, the gap between germline ends came to 14 bases. DNA for the CDR3: TGCGCCAGCAGCCACCCCGGGACGGCGGACAATGAGCAGTTCTTC. Translation gives CASSHPGTADNEQFF.

The chain combines TRBV18 with TRBJ2-5; 7 bases fit TRBD1. The V gene's germline CDR1 is KGHSH and CDR2 LQKENI. The V and J ends lost 6 bases and 1 base, in that order; junction bases with no gene match: 11. The CDR3 length is 16 residues. Written as DNA, the CDR3 is TGTGCCAGCTCTCTAACAGGGGCCCTTATCCAAGAGACCCAGTACTTC. Translation: CASSLTGALIQETQYF.

About this clone: Other nucleotide sequences from this sample produce the same CDR3. J is TRBJ2-1 and V is TRBV9; 13 bases match TRBD2. CDR1 is SGDLS, CDR2 YYNGEE, per germline. Germline trimming cut 4 bases from V and 4 bases from J; bases unmatched to any gene: 5. CDR3 length: 16 residues. The CDR3 DNA reads TGTGCCAGCAGCCCTCGGACTAGCGGGAGTTACAATGAGCAGTTCTTC. Translated, it gives CASSPRTSGSYNEQFF.

As DNA, the CDR3 is TGCAGCGTTGAGGGGCCTTCTAGCGGGCCTTACAATGAGCAGTTCTTC. The encoded protein is CSVEGPSSGPYNEQFF. The chain is built from TRBV29-1 and TRBJ2-1; 8 positions agree with TRBD2. The CDR3 length is 16 residues. Germline-derived CDR1 and CDR2 are SQVTM and ANQGSEA. The junction had 11 bases not matched to a gene; V was cut back by 3 bases and J by 4 bases.

This rearrangement joins TRBV7-9 to TRBJ2-1; 10 positions agree with TRBD2. The junction had 6 bases not matched to a gene; V was cut back by 8 bases and J by 5 bases. The CDR3 totals 14 residues. The germline V gene has CDR1 SEHNR and CDR2 FQNEAQ (reference sequence). The CDR3 region is CASARTSGDNEQFF. Written as DNA, the CDR3 is TGTGCCAGCGCACGGACTAGCGGAGACAATGAGCAGTTCTTC.

The chain has TRBV6-6 and TRBJ2-5; D tentatively fits TRBD1 or TRBD2 (5 bases each). The germline CDR1 and CDR2 sequences are MNHNY and SVGAGI (reference sequence). Trimming removed 6 bases from V and 5 bases from J, with 19 bases in between. This CDR3 is 15 amino acids long. CDR3 region: CASRLQASSGETQYF. In nucleotides, the CDR3 is TGTGCCAGCAGATTACAGGCTAGCTCGGGTGAGACCCAGTACTTC.

The chain uses TRBV27 and TRBJ2-4; D possibly uses TRBD1 or TRBD2 (5 bases each). Trimming took off 5 bases at V and 8 bases at J, with 13 bases between the two ends. The CDR3 contains 13 residues. Germline CDR1 reads MNHEY; CDR2 reads SMNVEV (reference sequence). CDR3 residues: CASSPFRGDIQYF. CDR3 DNA sequence: TGTGCCAGCAGTCCCTTTAGGGGAGACATTCAGTACTTC.

The J gene is TRBJ1-1, the V gene TRBV5-1, with D tentatively TRBD1 (6 bases). The CDR3 length is 12 residues. V was pared by 2 bases and J by 8 bases, with 10 bases between. Looked up from germline, CDR1 is SGHRS and CDR2 is YFSETQ. CDR3 nucleotide sequence: TGCGCCAGCAGCTTTGGGGGCAGAGAAGCTTTCTTT. The encoded protein is CASSFGGREAFF.